This T cell receptor (beta chain) was obtained from a study of blood T cell repertoires in COVID-19. On the study more broadly: PBMCs, B-cell-depleted T cells, or T cells provided the cDNA or gDNA that made up the material.

The germline V gene has CDR1 SGHKS and CDR2 YYEKEE (reference sequence). This CDR3 comprises 17 residues. The ends were cut back, 0 bases at V and 4 bases at J, with 16 bases in the middle. TCRdb's copy holds only in-frame clones and misses some; the assay was immunoSEQ multiplex PCR. There are roughly 200,000 clones in the sample; roughly 84% occur only once, and 3.2% lies in the top ten. This clone has more than one count but fewer than ten. The V gene is TRBV5-5, the J gene TRBJ1-4, with no clear D. The sequence came from a woman aged 25-40 years who had been exposed to COVID-19. Input material: PBMCs or T cells enriched from blood (not recorded which). The chain's CDR3 is CASSLGITNEVNEKLFF. The CDR3 DNA reads TGTGCCAGCAGCTTGGGGATAACTAATGAAGTTAATGAAAAACTGTTTTTT.